This T cell receptor beta chain was sequenced in a study of cytomegalovirus exposure and HLA in healthy donors. Study background: Assignment to the Caucasian-associated ancestry cluster applied to 75% to 85% of the approximately 400 genotyped donors.

Study conclusions and caveats: According to an earlier analysis, most TCR beta V segments yielded productive rearrangements about 90% or about 30% of the time. Researchers reported from a later analysis that most CMV-associated TCR beta chains appeared HLA-restricted.

A multiplex PCR was run with 60 Vbeta primers and 13 Jbeta primers. Repertoires were generated with immunoSEQ multiplex PCR, while TCRdb's copy carries only in-frame clones and drops some. There are approximately 130,000 clones in the sample; 75% to 85% occur only once, and 1.1% to 1.5% lies in the top ten. This clone was observed a handful of times. Its antigen remains unknown. Per germline, CDR1 LGHNA and CDR2 YSLEER. The length of the CDR3 is 21 residues. V was pared by 1 base and J by 4 bases, with 19 bases of the junction left unmatched. The rearrangement joins TRBV4-3 to TRBJ2-3, with 11 bases aligning to TRBD2. Material for sequencing was PBMCs. The sequence derives from a middle-aged woman in good health and CMV-seronegative. CDR3 protein: CASSQATGGASGGSDSDTQYF. The CDR3 DNA is TGCGCCAGCAGCCAAGCGACGGGGGGGGCTAGCGGGGGGAGTGATTCAGATACGCAGTATTTT.